The rows below give T cell receptor beta chains drawn from one sample of a study of Graves' ophthalmopathy and Graves' hyperthyroidism. TCRdb processed the multiplex PCR reads anew with MiXCR; each CDR3 protein has one entry. The data show hundreds of thousands of distinct CDR3 sequences, roughly 15% seen once. Sequenced: peripheral blood. Receptors were obtained from a young woman with stable Graves' hyperthyroidism. Both conserved end residues are part of each CDR3. D genes are given only for firm matches. The size entry is marked missing in some rows and otherwise reads once, few, many or a size class.

TRBJ2-7 TRBV28 - - TGTGCCAGCAGACCTAATTTCCCCTACGAGCAGTACTTC CASRPNFPYEQYF
TRBJ2-2 TRBV5-1 TRBD1 few TGCGCCAGCAGCTGGGGGACAGCCGCGAACACCGGGGAGCTGTTTTTT CASSWGTAANTGELFF
TRBJ1-1 TRBV27 - many TGTGCCAGCAGCGTACAGGGTAAAGCTTTCTTT CASSVQGKAFF
TRBJ2-5 TRBV9 - - TGTGCCAGCAGCGTAGCTGTGACAGGGACTCAAGAGACCCAGTACTTC CASSVAVTGTQETQYF
TRBJ1-1 TRBV2 TRBD1 few TGTGCCAGCAGTGACCCCGACAGGGTGAACACTGAAGCTTTCTTT CASSDPDRVNTEAFF
TRBJ2-7 TRBV5-8 TRBD1 - TGTGCCAGCAGCTCCGGGACAGCCTTCTTCTACGAGCAGTACTTC CASSSGTAFFYEQYF
TRBJ1-5 TRBV12-3/TRBV12-4 TRBD1 many TGTGCCAGCAGTTTAGTATTGGGACAGCAGAATCAGCCCCAGCATTTT CASSLVLGQQNQPQHF
TRBJ1-1 TRBV12-3/TRBV12-4 TRBD1 many TGTGCCAGCAGTTTAGCCGGGACAGGGAGCACTGAAGCTTTCTTT CASSLAGTGSTEAFF
TRBJ2-7 TRBV20-1 TRBD2 few TGCAGTGCTGGATCTCGACTAGCGGGGGCTTACGAGCAGTACTTC CSAGSRLAGAYEQYF
TRBJ1-1 TRBV18 TRBD1 - TGTGCCAGCTCACCAGGGACAGGGTGGAACCCTGAAGCTTTCTTT CASSPGTGWNPEAFF
TRBJ1-1 TRBV6-1 - many TGTGCCAGCAGCGACGGGGGGTGGAGGACTGAAGCTTTCTTT CASSDGGWRTEAFF
TRBJ1-1 TRBV12-3/TRBV12-4 TRBD1 many TGTGCCAGCAGGGGACAGGGGGCAGGTGAAGCTTTCTTT CASRGQGAGEAFF
TRBJ1-3 TRBV9 TRBD1 - TGTGCCAGCAGCCCCGGACAGGGGGTCGGAAACACCATATATTTT CASSPGQGVGNTIYF
TRBJ1-5 TRBV27 TRBD1 - TGTGCCAGCAGTGGGACAGGCCTTAGCAATCAGCCCCAGCATTTT CASSGTGLSNQPQHF
TRBJ2-2 TRBV7-2 - few TGTGCCAGCAGCCTAGCAATACGGAAGAACACCGGGGAGCTGTTTTTT CASSLAIRKNTGELFF
TRBJ2-5 TRBV7-2 - many TGTGCCAGCAGCCCCGCGGGGGCGGGAGAGACCCAGTACTTC CASSPAGAGETQYF
TRBJ1-6 TRBV28 - many TGTGCCAGCAGTGTCGCCCGGGGTCCACACAATAGATCACCCCTCCACTTT CASSVARGPHNRSPLHF
TRBJ1-2 TRBV7-9 - - TGTGCCAGCAGCACCGGGACACCCTATGGCTACACCTTC CASSTGTPYGYTF
TRBJ1-1 TRBV12-3/TRBV12-4 - many TGTGCCAGCACCCAACTTCAGGGGAACACTGAAGCTTTCTTT CASTQLQGNTEAFF
TRBJ2-7 TRBV20-1 TRBD2 many TGCAGTGCTAGAGGGGGTGGCGGGGGTACCTACGAGCAGTACTTC CSARGGGGGTYEQYF
TRBJ1-2 TRBV2 - many TGTGCCAGCAGTCCGGCCGGGGGGATTGTTAGTGGCTACACCTTC CASSPAGGIVSGYTF
TRBJ2-4 TRBV19 TRBD1 many TGTGCCAGTAGTGGCCGGGACAGGGGGCGGGTAGCCAAAAACATTCAGTACTTC CASSGRDRGRVAKNIQYF
TRBJ2-2 TRBV20-1 - few TGCAGTGCTAGGAGGAGGGGGACCGGGGAGCTGTTTTTT CSARRRGTGELFF
TRBJ1-1 TRBV2 TRBD1 many TGTGCCAGCAGTATGACAGGGTTGACCACTGAAGCTTTCTTT CASSMTGLTTEAFF
TRBJ1-1 TRBV6-2/TRBV6-3 TRBD1 many TGTGCCAGCAGGGGACCGGACAGGGTGTCAGGAGGGAACACTGAAGCTTTCTTT CASRGPDRVSGGNTEAFF
TRBJ2-1 TRBV2 - many TGTGCCAGCACCATACGACAGGTTGTAGGATTCAATGAGCAGTTCTTC CASTIRQVVGFNEQFF
TRBJ2-5 TRBV6-5 - many TGTGCCAGCAGCCCCAAAACGACCCAAGAGACCCAGTACTTC CASSPKTTQETQYF